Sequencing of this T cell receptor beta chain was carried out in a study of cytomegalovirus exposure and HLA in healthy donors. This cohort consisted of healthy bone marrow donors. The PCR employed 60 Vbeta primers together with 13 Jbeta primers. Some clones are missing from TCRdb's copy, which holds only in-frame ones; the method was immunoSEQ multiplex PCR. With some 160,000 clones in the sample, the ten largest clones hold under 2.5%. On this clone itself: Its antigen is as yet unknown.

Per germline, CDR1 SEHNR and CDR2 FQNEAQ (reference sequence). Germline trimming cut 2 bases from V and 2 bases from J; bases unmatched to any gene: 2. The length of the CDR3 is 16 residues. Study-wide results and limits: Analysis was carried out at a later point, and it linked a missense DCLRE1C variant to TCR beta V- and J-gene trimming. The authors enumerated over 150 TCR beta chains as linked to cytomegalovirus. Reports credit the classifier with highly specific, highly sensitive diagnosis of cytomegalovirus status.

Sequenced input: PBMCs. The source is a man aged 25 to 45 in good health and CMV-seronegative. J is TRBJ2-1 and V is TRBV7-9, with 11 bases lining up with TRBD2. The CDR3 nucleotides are TGTGCCAGCAGCTTAAAGGGACTAGCGGCCTACAATGAGCAGTTCTTC. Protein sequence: CASSLKGLAAYNEQFF. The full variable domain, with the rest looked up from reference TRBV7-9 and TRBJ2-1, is DTGVSQNPRHKITKRGQNVTFRCDPISEHNRLYWYRQTLGQGPEFLTYFQNEAQLEKSRLLSDRFSAERPKGSFSTLEIQRTEQGDSAMYLCASSLKGLAAYNEQFFGPGTRLTVL.